This TCR beta chain was identified in a study of T cell responses to AZD1222 COVID-19 vaccine. Study outcomes and limitations: A mostly white British donor set with more females was recruited, and clonal diversity was possibly underestimated. Only 5 to 7 AZD1222 recipients were seropositive at baseline. After the peak T cell response, and only then, were repertoires sampled.

Clones were read by immunoSEQ multiplex PCR, and TCRdb kept only the in-frame ones, dropping some. The sample lists some 81,000 clones, roughly 84% occurring once. After removal of 1 base from V and 5 bases from J, the junction contained 3 bases not matched to a gene. CDR1 and CDR2 from the germline V gene are SEHNR and FQNEAQ (reference sequence). CDR3 size: 16 residues. Points on this clone: Its antigen is not identified.

The chain recombines TRBV7-9 with TRBJ1-5, with TRBD1 identical over 12 bases. This specimen consisted of peripheral blood, obtained 28 days after the second AZD1222 dose. This clonotype originated in an adult who received the AZD1222 COVID-19 vaccine. Here the CDR3 DNA reads TGTGCCAGCAGCTTAGGGGACAGGGGGCCGTATCAGCCCCAGCATTTT. Protein: CASSLGDRGPYQPQHF.